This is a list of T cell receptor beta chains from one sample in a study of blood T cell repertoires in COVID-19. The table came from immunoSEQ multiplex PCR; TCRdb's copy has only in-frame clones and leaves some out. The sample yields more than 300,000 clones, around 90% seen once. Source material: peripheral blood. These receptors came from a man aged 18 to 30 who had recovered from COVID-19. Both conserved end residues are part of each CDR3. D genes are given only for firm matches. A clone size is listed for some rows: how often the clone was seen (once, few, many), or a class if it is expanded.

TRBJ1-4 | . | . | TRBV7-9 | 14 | CASRAGTENEKLFF | TGTGCCTCCAGGGCCGGGACTGAGAATGAAAAACTGTTTTTT
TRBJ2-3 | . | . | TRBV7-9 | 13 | CASTLDTTDTQYF | TGTGCCAGCACCCTGGACACCACAGATACGCAGTATTTT
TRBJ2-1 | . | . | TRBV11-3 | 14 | CASSLAGYSNEQFF | TGTGCCAGCAGCTTGGCGGGCTACTCCAATGAGCAGTTCTTC
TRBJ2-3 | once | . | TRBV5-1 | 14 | CASSLAGLSDTQYF | TGCGCCAGCAGCTTGGCAGGACTCTCAGATACGCAGTATTTT
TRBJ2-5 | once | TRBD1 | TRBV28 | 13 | CASNPGQGETQYF | TGTGCCAGCAACCCGGGACAGGGGGAGACCCAGTACTTC
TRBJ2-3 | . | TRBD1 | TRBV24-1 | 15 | CAASDALGGADTQYF | TGTGCCGCCAGTGATGCCCTAGGGGGCGCAGATACGCAGTATTTT
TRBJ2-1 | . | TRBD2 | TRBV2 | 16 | CASIKPGLASYNEQFF | TGTGCCAGCATAAAACCGGGACTAGCCTCCTACAATGAGCAGTTCTTC
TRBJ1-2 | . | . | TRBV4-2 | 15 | CASSQAGSPTSGYTF | TGTGCCAGCAGCCAAGCGGGAAGCCCTACGTCAGGCTACACCTTC
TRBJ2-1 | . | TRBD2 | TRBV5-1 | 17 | CASSPPDSSGGYNEQFF | TGCGCCAGCAGCCCCCCAGATTCTAGCGGGGGTTACAATGAGCAGTTCTTC
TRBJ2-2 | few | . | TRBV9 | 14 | CASSPGWATGELFF | TGTGCCAGCAGCCCAGGGTGGGCCACCGGGGAGCTGTTTTTT
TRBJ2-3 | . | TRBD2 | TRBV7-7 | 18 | CASSLEPFTSGRSDTQYF | TGTGCCAGCAGCTTAGAGCCCTTCACTAGCGGGAGATCAGATACGCAGTATTTT
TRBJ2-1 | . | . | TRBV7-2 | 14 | CASSSGQSYNEQFF | TGTGCCAGCAGCTCAGGACAGAGCTACAATGAGCAGTTCTTC
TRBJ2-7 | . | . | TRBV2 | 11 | CASSTSIEQYF | TGTGCCAGCAGTACTTCAATCGAGCAGTACTTC
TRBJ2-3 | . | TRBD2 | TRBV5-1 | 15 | CASSPGTSGGDTQYF | TGCGCCAGCAGCCCCGGGACCTCCGGGGGGGATACGCAGTATTTT
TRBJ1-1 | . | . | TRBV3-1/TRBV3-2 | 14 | CASSRLSGTTEAFF | TGTGCCAGCAGCCGTTTATCCGGGACAACTGAAGCTTTCTTT
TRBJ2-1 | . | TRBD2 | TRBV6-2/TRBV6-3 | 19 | CASSQLGLAGGHTYNEQFF | TGTGCCAGCAGCCAACTAGGACTAGCGGGGGGACATACCTACAATGAGCAGTTCTTC
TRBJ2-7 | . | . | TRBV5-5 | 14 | CASSSDSFSYEQYF | TGTGCCAGCAGCTCAGACTCATTCTCCTACGAGCAGTACTTC
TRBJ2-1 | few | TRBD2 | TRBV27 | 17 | CASSLAGVTSGNNEQFF | TGTGCCAGCAGTTTAGCAGGTGTGACTAGCGGAAACAATGAGCAGTTCTTC
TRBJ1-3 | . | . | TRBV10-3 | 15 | CATRTGLSPGNTIYF | TGTGCCACCCGGACGGGACTCTCTCCTGGAAACACCATATATTTT
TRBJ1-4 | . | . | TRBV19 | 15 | CASSIVVSGKEKLFF | TGTGCCAGTAGTATAGTGGTTTCGGGGAAGGAAAAACTGTTTTTT
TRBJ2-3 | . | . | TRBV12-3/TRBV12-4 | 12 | CASSRDWRGEYF | TGTGCCAGCAGTCGGGACTGGAGAGGGGAGTATTTT
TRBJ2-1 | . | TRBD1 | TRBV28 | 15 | CASSRTGTGEGEQFF | TGTGCCAGCAGCCGAACCGGGACAGGGGAGGGTGAGCAGTTCTTC
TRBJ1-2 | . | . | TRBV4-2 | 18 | CASSQDPTPRGSHYGYTF | TGTGCCAGCAGCCAAGACCCGACCCCCAGGGGTAGTCACTATGGCTACACCTTC
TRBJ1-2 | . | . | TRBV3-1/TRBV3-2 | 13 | CASSQGVGGGYTF | TGTGCCAGCAGCCAAGGCGTAGGGGGTGGCTACACCTTC
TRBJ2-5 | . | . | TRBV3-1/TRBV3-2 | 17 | CASSQDLGGPAQETQYF | TGTGCCAGCAGCCAAGATCTGGGCGGGCCCGCCCAAGAGACCCAGTACTTC
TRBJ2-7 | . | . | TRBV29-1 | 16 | CSVGVLGRNPSYEQYF | TGCAGCGTTGGAGTACTAGGACGGAACCCCTCCTACGAGCAGTACTTC
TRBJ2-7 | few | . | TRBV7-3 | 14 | CASSSGGLPYEQYF | TGTGCCAGCAGCTCCGGAGGGCTACCCTACGAGCAGTACTTC
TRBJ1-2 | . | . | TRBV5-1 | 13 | CASSLGQGNGYTF | TGCGCCAGCAGCTTGGGGCAGGGGAATGGCTACACCTTC
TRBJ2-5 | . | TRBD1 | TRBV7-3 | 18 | CASRARDRGLMVRETQYF | TGTGCCAGCCGTGCTCGGGACAGGGGGCTCATGGTGAGAGAGACCCAGTACTTC
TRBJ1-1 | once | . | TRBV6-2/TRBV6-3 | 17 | CASSPPGDTEKNTEAFF | TGTGCCAGCAGTCCCCCGGGAGACACTGAGAAGAACACTGAAGCTTTCTTT
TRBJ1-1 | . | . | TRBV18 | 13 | CASSPPNSPEAFF | TGTGCCAGCTCCCCCCCTAACTCCCCTGAAGCTTTCTTT
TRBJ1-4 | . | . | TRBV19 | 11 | CASSIGEKLFF | TGTGCCAGTAGTATCGGTGAAAAACTGTTTTTT
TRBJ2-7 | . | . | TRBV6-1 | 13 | CASSDGAPYEQYF | TGTGCCAGCAGTGATGGGGCTCCCTACGAGCAGTACTTC